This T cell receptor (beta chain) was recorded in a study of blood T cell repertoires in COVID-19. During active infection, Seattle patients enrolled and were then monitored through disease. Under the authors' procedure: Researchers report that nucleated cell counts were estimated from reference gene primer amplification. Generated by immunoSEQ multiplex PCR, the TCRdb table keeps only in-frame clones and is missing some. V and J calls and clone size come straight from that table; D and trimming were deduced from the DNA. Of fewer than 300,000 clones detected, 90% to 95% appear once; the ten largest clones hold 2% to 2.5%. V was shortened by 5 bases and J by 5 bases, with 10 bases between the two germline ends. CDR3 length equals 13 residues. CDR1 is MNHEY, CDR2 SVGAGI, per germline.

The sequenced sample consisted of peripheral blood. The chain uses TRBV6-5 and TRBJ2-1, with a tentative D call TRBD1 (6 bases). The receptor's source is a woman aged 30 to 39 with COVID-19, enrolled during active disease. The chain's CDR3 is CASSRTGNNEQFF. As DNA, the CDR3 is TGTGCCAGCAGTAGAACAGGGAACAATGAGCAGTTCTTC.